This T cell receptor beta chain derives from a study of CD8+CD57+ T cells in acquired aplastic anemia. Study-level background: Mean DNA quantity obtained from sorted CD4+ and CD8+ cells was about 3.2 ug. Healthy donor sequencing depth: 9.5 million to 10.8 million CD4+, some 12 million CD8+ reads. General observations from the study: Shared by patients and controls, nearly 30 CD8+ CDR3s were abundant in patients. Patients versus controls showed no significant CD8+ Simpson's diversity difference.

With V trimmed by 1 base and J by 1 base, 7 bases remained unmatched. CDR1 is DFQATT and CDR2 is SNEGSKA in the germline V gene (reference sequence). The CDR3 runs 16 residues. This clonotype was counted at least ten times. The antigen is unknown. Both TCR beta VDJ combination and CDR3 sequence profiling were carried out. Genomic DNA was the template for this profiling. MiXCR was run by TCRdb on the reads, yielding one entry per CDR3 protein. The profile shows some 190,000 distinct CDR3 sequences, approximately 45% of them singletons. Sample: sorted CD4+, CD8+, or CD8+CD57+ T cells (not recorded which) from PBMCs. This TCR was recovered from a human donor in good health. V and J are TRBV20-1 and TRBJ2-5; 9 bases are a match to TRBD1. CDR3 sequence reads: CSARVRDRAPQETQYF. CDR3 coding DNA: TGCAGTGCTAGAGTCCGGGACAGGGCCCCCCAAGAGACCCAGTACTTC.